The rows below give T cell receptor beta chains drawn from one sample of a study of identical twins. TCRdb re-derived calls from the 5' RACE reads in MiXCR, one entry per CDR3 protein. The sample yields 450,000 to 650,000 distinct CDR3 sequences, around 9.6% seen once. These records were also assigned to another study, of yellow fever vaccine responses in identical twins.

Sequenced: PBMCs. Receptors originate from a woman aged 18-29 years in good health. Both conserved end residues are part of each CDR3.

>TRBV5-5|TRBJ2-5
CASSSILGQQETQYF
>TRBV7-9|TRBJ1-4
CASSLVSKREKLFF
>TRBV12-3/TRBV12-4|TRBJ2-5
CASSFYPSGGPDQYF
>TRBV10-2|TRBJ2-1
CASSETSGYNEQFF
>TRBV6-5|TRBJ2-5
CASSYLADQETQYF
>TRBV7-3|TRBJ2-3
CASSLTSGDTQYF
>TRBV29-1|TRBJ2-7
CSVVVLAEQYF
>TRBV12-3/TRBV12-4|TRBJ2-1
CASSLDSTGLAGGNEQFF
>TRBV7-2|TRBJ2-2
CASRLRRATGTGELFF
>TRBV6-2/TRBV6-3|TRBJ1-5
CASTLRQTSNQPQHF
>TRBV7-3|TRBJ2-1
CASSFSGPPYNEQFF